This T cell receptor beta chain was obtained from a study of spatial heterogeneity in lung cancer. Time point reported: blood at routine non-recurrence follow-up after resection. Unsorted tumor, nontumor lung tissue or cryopreserved PBMC supplied the whole RNA. This clonotype was found a few times. TCRdb used MiXCR to reprocess the 5' RACE reads, holding one entry per CDR3 protein. The data show 95,000 to 130,000 distinct CDR3 sequences, 12% seen once. V was pared by 0 bases and J by 8 bases, with 8 bases between. The CDR3 spans 14 residues. Germline lookup yields CDR1 ENHRY and CDR2 SYGVKD. J is TRBJ1-6 and V is TRBV10-3; D is uncertain. The specimen comprised PBMCs, sampled at follow-up. The TCR sequence derives from a male donor with early-stage non-small cell lung cancer. This CDR3 is CAISESTRDSPLHF. The CDR3, as DNA: TGTGCCATCAGTGAGTCGACGCGAGATTCACCCCTCCACTTT.